This T cell receptor beta chain stems from a study of technical replicates of blood from a few donors. Measured with immunoSEQ multiplex PCR; TCRdb has only the in-frame clones, and not every one. The repertoire holds around 100,000 clones, with just under 95% as singletons. With 0 bases removed from V and 3 bases from J, the gap between germline ends came to 5 bases. The germline V gene has CDR1 MNHNS and CDR2 SASEGT. The CDR3 is made up of 13 amino acids. The chain carries TRBV6-1 and TRBJ1-1; D is unclear. Sequences were obtained from T cells isolated from PBMCs. The source of this sequence is a human donor in good health. The CDR3 loop is CASSEAEYTEAFF. As DNA, the CDR3 is TGTGCCAGCAGTGAAGCGGAGTACACTGAAGCTTTCTTT.